This is a list of T cell receptor beta chains from one sample in a study of T cells in Graves' hyperthyroidism and ophthalmopathy. A single record per CDR3 protein comes from TCRdb applying MiXCR to the multiplex PCR reads. The sample lists hundreds of thousands of distinct CDR3 sequences, less than 20% occurring once. What was sequenced was blood. The receptors come from a woman between 18 and 29 years old with Graves' hyperthyroidism. Each CDR3 is given with its conserved first and last residue. The D gene is left open where the match is weak. Not all rows give a size; the values are once, few, many and, for expanded clones, a class.

V gene: TRBV7-2
J gene: TRBJ2-3
clone size: many
D gene: NA
CDR3 DNA: TGTGCCAGCAGCCCTACTCCCGGGGACACAGATACGCAGTATTTT
CDR3 protein: CASSPTPGDTDTQYF

V gene: TRBV10-1
J gene: TRBJ2-2
clone size: few
D gene: TRBD1
CDR3 DNA: TGCGCCAGCAGCCCCGGGACAGGGTCCGGGGAGCTGTTTTTT
CDR3 protein: CASSPGTGSGELFF

V gene: TRBV6-1
J gene: TRBJ1-4
clone size: few
D gene: NA
CDR3 DNA: TGTGCCAGCAGCCTCTCATCCGCAACTAATGAAAAACTGTTTTTT
CDR3 protein: CASSLSSATNEKLFF

V gene: TRBV6-5
J gene: TRBJ2-1
clone size: many
D gene: TRBD2
CDR3 DNA: TGTGCCAGCAGTTATAGCGGGAGCAACTACAATGAGCAGTTCTTC
CDR3 protein: CASSYSGSNYNEQFF

V gene: TRBV2
J gene: TRBJ1-3
clone size: many
D gene: TRBD1
CDR3 DNA: TGTGCCAGCAGTGAATCCACTATAGGACAGGAGGCTGGAAACACCATATATTTT
CDR3 protein: CASSESTIGQEAGNTIYF

V gene: TRBV19
J gene: TRBJ2-1
clone size: few
D gene: TRBD2
CDR3 DNA: TGTGCCAGTACCAGACTAGCGGGAGAATGGGATGAGCAGTTCTTC
CDR3 protein: CASTRLAGEWDEQFF

V gene: TRBV6-5
J gene: TRBJ2-1
clone size: few
D gene: NA
CDR3 DNA: TGTGCCAGCAGTGACTCGGGCGACCAAGGGGATGAGCAGTTCTTC
CDR3 protein: CASSDSGDQGDEQFF

V gene: TRBV20-1
J gene: TRBJ2-2
clone size: NA
D gene: NA
CDR3 DNA: TGCAGTGCTACAGACGACGGGGAGCTGTTTTTT
CDR3 protein: CSATDDGELFF

V gene: TRBV5-6
J gene: TRBJ2-5
clone size: NA
D gene: NA
CDR3 DNA: TGTGCCAGCAGCTTGGCCTCATCTGGAGTGACCCAGTACTTC
CDR3 protein: CASSLASSGVTQYF

V gene: TRBV7-2
J gene: TRBJ1-1
clone size: few
D gene: NA
CDR3 DNA: TGTGCCAGCAGCCCAATACTTCTCACTGAAGCTTTCTTT
CDR3 protein: CASSPILLTEAFF

V gene: TRBV29-1
J gene: TRBJ2-5
clone size: many
D gene: NA
CDR3 DNA: TGCAGCGTTGCCAAGACAGGATCCGGAGAGACCCAGTACTTC
CDR3 protein: CSVAKTGSGETQYF

V gene: TRBV3-1
J gene: TRBJ2-2
clone size: many
D gene: NA
CDR3 DNA: TGTGCCAGCAGCCGACGTCGAGGCGGCGGGGAGCTGTTTTTT
CDR3 protein: CASSRRRGGGELFF

V gene: TRBV7-3
J gene: TRBJ1-5
clone size: NA
D gene: NA
CDR3 DNA: TGTGCCAGCAGCTTGCCTCGGGCCCGGCGGCAGCCCCAGCATTTT
CDR3 protein: CASSLPRARRQPQHF

V gene: TRBV9
J gene: TRBJ1-4
clone size: few
D gene: NA
CDR3 DNA: TGTGCCAGCAGCGTAGACGGGACAACTAATGAAAAACTGTTTTTT
CDR3 protein: CASSVDGTTNEKLFF

V gene: TRBV5-1
J gene: TRBJ1-1
clone size: many
D gene: TRBD1
CDR3 DNA: TGCGCCAGCAGCCCTACAGGGGTATTGACTGAAGCTTTCTTT
CDR3 protein: CASSPTGVLTEAFF

V gene: TRBV5-1
J gene: TRBJ2-1
clone size: many
D gene: TRBD1
CDR3 DNA: TGCGCCAGCAGCAGGGACAGGGGGCAGTTCTACAATGAGCAGTTCTTC
CDR3 protein: CASSRDRGQFYNEQFF

V gene: TRBV12-3/TRBV12-4
J gene: TRBJ1-5
clone size: many
D gene: NA
CDR3 DNA: TGTGCCAGCAGTTTAAGGCGGGGAGGCAATCAGCCCCAGCATTTT
CDR3 protein: CASSLRRGGNQPQHF

V gene: TRBV6-5
J gene: TRBJ1-1
clone size: many
D gene: NA
CDR3 DNA: TGTGCCAGCAGCTCACGGGGGCGGACTGAAGCTTTCTTT
CDR3 protein: CASSSRGRTEAFF

V gene: TRBV15
J gene: TRBJ1-2
clone size: many
D gene: NA
CDR3 DNA: TGTGCCACCAGCGGCGTAGGACCGAACTATGGCTACACCTTC
CDR3 protein: CATSGVGPNYGYTF

V gene: TRBV18
J gene: TRBJ2-7
clone size: many
D gene: NA
CDR3 DNA: TGTGCCAGCTCACCACTCCCTCTCTCCTACGAGCAGTACTTC
CDR3 protein: CASSPLPLSYEQYF

V gene: TRBV19
J gene: TRBJ1-1
clone size: many
D gene: TRBD1
CDR3 DNA: TGTGCCAGTAGTATAGTAACAGGGGAGAACACTGAAGCTTTCTTT
CDR3 protein: CASSIVTGENTEAFF

V gene: TRBV20-1
J gene: TRBJ1-2
clone size: many
D gene: TRBD1
CDR3 DNA: TGCAGTGCTACTCGACAGGGCCGAGGCTACACCTTC
CDR3 protein: CSATRQGRGYTF

V gene: TRBV5-6
J gene: TRBJ2-7
clone size: NA
D gene: TRBD2
CDR3 DNA: TGTGCCAGCAGCTTTGAGCGGGAGAGGGGGTACGAGCAGTACTTC
CDR3 protein: CASSFERERGYEQYF

V gene: TRBV28
J gene: TRBJ2-1
clone size: many
D gene: TRBD2
CDR3 DNA: TGTGCCAGCAGTTTTGGACTAGCGGACAATGAGCAGTTCTTC
CDR3 protein: CASSFGLADNEQFF

V gene: TRBV9
J gene: TRBJ2-1
clone size: NA
D gene: NA
CDR3 DNA: TGTGCCAGCAGCGTAGGGTTTGTGAATGAGCAGTTCTTC
CDR3 protein: CASSVGFVNEQFF

V gene: TRBV6-2/TRBV6-3
J gene: TRBJ1-2
clone size: few
D gene: NA
CDR3 DNA: TGTGCCAGCAGTTCGCAGGTCTATGGCTACACCTTC
CDR3 protein: CASSSQVYGYTF

V gene: TRBV2
J gene: TRBJ1-5
clone size: many
D gene: NA
CDR3 DNA: TGTGCCAGCGAGCAGGGAGGCAGCAATCAGCCCCAGCATTTT
CDR3 protein: CASEQGGSNQPQHF

V gene: TRBV7-9
J gene: TRBJ2-1
clone size: many
D gene: TRBD2
CDR3 DNA: TGTGCCAGCAGCTTAGGGGGACTAGCGGGAGCGAAGTTCTTC
CDR3 protein: CASSLGGLAGAKFF

V gene: TRBV20-1
J gene: TRBJ2-7
clone size: many
D gene: NA
CDR3 DNA: TGCAGTACCCGCGGAGAGAGCACGGGCATCAACGAGCAGTACTTC
CDR3 protein: CSTRGESTGINEQYF

V gene: TRBV20-1
J gene: TRBJ2-7
clone size: NA
D gene: NA
CDR3 DNA: TGCAGTGCCGGTCACCCAAACGAAGGGGAGCAGTACTTC
CDR3 protein: CSAGHPNEGEQYF

V gene: TRBV12-3/TRBV12-4
J gene: TRBJ1-5
clone size: many
D gene: TRBD1
CDR3 DNA: TGTGCCAGCAGTTTACGGGGGACAGTCGGTCAGCCCCAGCATTTT
CDR3 protein: CASSLRGTVGQPQHF

V gene: TRBV29-1
J gene: TRBJ1-2
clone size: few
D gene: TRBD1
CDR3 DNA: TGCAGCGTTGACGAAATAGACCGGGACAGGGGGCTGTTTGGCTACACCTTC
CDR3 protein: CSVDEIDRDRGLFGYTF